The entry below gives a single TCR beta chain sequence along with its context. Its antigen is not identified. Time point meaning: week 35, safety follow-up. The investigators gave 300 ug of mutant IDH1 20-mer peptide in each vaccine dose, together with topical imiquimod. Administration of eight vaccinations to patients took place in weeks 1, 3, 5, 7, 11, 15, 19, 23. The table came from immunoSEQ multiplex PCR; TCRdb's copy has only in-frame clones and leaves some out. The data show about 60,000 clones, approximately 80% seen once. The data derive from a study of a mutant IDH1 vaccine in newly diagnosed glioma. In germline, CDR1 is MRHNA, CDR2 SNTAGT. V was cut by 4 bases and J by 3 bases, with 13 bases left in between. The CDR3 is 14 amino acids.

Sequencing used PBMCs, obtained from a glioma patient whose treatment included an IDH1 peptide vaccine. The source is a man aged 35 to 55 with glioma. V and J are TRBV6-4 and TRBJ2-7; D is unclear. CDR3 loop: CASSVSPYFYEQYF. CDR3 nucleotides: TGTGCCAGCAGTGTAAGCCCCTACTTCTACGAGCAGTACTTC.